The clone carrying this T cell receptor beta chain turned up a few times. Its antigen is undetermined. The sample belongs to a study of neurological immune-mediated disorders. Study-wide findings and caveats: No CDR3 amino acid sequences recurred among expanded clones across subjects, suggesting private repertoires in all groups.

Deletions cut 6 bases from V and 5 bases from J, with 7 bases between. CDR3 length: 11 residues. Germline V gene sequence: CDR1 SNHLY, CDR2 FYNNEI. TCRdb reanalysed the 5' RACE reads using MiXCR and keeps one entry per CDR3 protein. The profile shows some 66,000 distinct CDR3 sequences, 3.5% to 5% of them singletons. J is TRBJ2-5 and V is TRBV2, with a weak D call TRBD2 (6 bases). Sequences were obtained from PBMCs. The source is a man between 25 and 39 years old with multiple sclerosis. DNA for the CDR3: TGTGCCAGCAGCCGGGGGGAGACCCAGTACTTC. Encoded protein: CASSRGETQYF.